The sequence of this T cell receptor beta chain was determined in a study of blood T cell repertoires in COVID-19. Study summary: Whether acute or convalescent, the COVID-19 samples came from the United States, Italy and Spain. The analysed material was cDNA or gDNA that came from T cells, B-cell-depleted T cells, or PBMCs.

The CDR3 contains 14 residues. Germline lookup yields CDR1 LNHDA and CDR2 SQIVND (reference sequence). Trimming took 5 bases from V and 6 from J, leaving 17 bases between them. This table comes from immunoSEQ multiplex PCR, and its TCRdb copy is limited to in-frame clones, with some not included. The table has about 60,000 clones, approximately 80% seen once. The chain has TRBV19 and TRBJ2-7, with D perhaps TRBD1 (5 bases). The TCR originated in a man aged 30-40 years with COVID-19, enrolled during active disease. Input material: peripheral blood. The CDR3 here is CASSQIPQDSEQYF. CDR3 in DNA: TGTGCCAGTAGTCAGATACCACAGGATTCCGAGCAGTACTTC.